The rows below give T cell receptor beta chains drawn from one sample of a study of blood T cell repertoires in COVID-19. Sequenced by immunoSEQ multiplex PCR; TCRdb stores in-frame clones only, minus some. The table shows roughly 250,000 clones, with around 87% occurring only once. The specimen was PBMCs or T cells enriched from blood (not recorded which). Receptors originate from a woman in her twenties or thirties with acute COVID-19. CDR3s include the opening cysteine and the closing phenylalanine or tryptophan. A D gene is named only where the DNA matches it firmly. Clone size is given for some rows only: seen once, a few or many times, or a class if the clone is expanded.

CDR3aa: CASSSTGAATEAFF
CDR3nt: TGCGCCAGCAGCTCGACAGGGGCCGCCACTGAAGCTTTCTTT
v_gene: TRBV5-1
j_gene: TRBJ1-1
abundance: -
d_gene: TRBD1

CDR3aa: CASSLGVHQGYGYTF
CDR3nt: TGTGCCAGCAGCTTGGGAGTCCATCAGGGCTATGGCTACACCTTC
v_gene: TRBV5-8
j_gene: TRBJ1-2
abundance: -
d_gene: -

CDR3aa: CASSEYGRGSYEQYF
CDR3nt: TGTGCCAGCAGTGAGTACGGGAGAGGTTCCTACGAGCAGTACTTC
v_gene: TRBV6-2/TRBV6-3
j_gene: TRBJ2-7
abundance: -
d_gene: -

CDR3aa: CSVREGGDSPLHF
CDR3nt: TGCAGCGTTCGCGAGGGGGGGGATTCACCCCTCCACTTT
v_gene: TRBV29-1
j_gene: TRBJ1-6
abundance: -
d_gene: -

CDR3aa: CASSVPGQGIRQFF
CDR3nt: TGTGCCAGCAGCGTACCGGGACAGGGAATAAGGCAGTTCTTC
v_gene: TRBV7-2
j_gene: TRBJ2-1
abundance: -
d_gene: TRBD1

CDR3aa: CASSSRSTAISYEQYF
CDR3nt: TGTGCCAGCAGCTCCCGATCGACAGCGATATCCTACGAGCAGTACTTC
v_gene: TRBV7-2
j_gene: TRBJ2-7
abundance: -
d_gene: -

CDR3aa: CASSFIDRDRGLEQYF
CDR3nt: TGTGCCAGCAGTTTCATCGACCGGGACAGGGGCCTCGAGCAGTACTTC
v_gene: TRBV27
j_gene: TRBJ2-7
abundance: -
d_gene: TRBD1

CDR3aa: CASSLEGQSVNSPLHF
CDR3nt: TGTGCCAGCAGCTTAGAGGGGCAGTCGGTAAATTCACCCCTCCACTTT
v_gene: TRBV7-2
j_gene: TRBJ1-6
abundance: -
d_gene: -

CDR3aa: CASTRGQGSNTGELFF
CDR3nt: TGTGCCAGCACTCGGGGACAGGGGTCGAACACCGGGGAGCTGTTTTTT
v_gene: TRBV5-6
j_gene: TRBJ2-2
abundance: -
d_gene: TRBD1

CDR3aa: CASSQGLTGVQPQHF
CDR3nt: TGTGCCAGCAGCCAAGGGCTGACAGGGGTTCAGCCCCAGCATTTT
v_gene: TRBV3-1/TRBV3-2
j_gene: TRBJ1-5
abundance: -
d_gene: TRBD1

CDR3aa: CASSPRLRMNTGELFF
CDR3nt: TGTGCCAGCAGCCCTAGGTTACGGATGAACACCGGGGAGCTGTTTTTT
v_gene: TRBV11-2
j_gene: TRBJ2-2
abundance: -
d_gene: -

CDR3aa: CASSLAVRQSGANVLTF
CDR3nt: TGTGCCAGCAGCTTAGCCGTCAGACAGTCTGGGGCCAACGTCCTGACTTTC
v_gene: TRBV7-8
j_gene: TRBJ2-6
abundance: -
d_gene: -

CDR3aa: CASSLASGTTNEKLFF
CDR3nt: TGCGCCAGCAGCTTGGCCAGCGGAACAACTAATGAAAAACTGTTTTTT
v_gene: TRBV5-1
j_gene: TRBJ1-4
abundance: -
d_gene: -

CDR3aa: CASSPLPGGENTEAFF
CDR3nt: TGTGCCAGCTCACCACTCCCAGGAGGGGAGAACACTGAAGCTTTCTTT
v_gene: TRBV18
j_gene: TRBJ1-1
abundance: -
d_gene: -

CDR3aa: CASSLGRTGRPNYGYTF
CDR3nt: TGTGCCAGCAGCTTAGGGAGGACGGGTCGACCTAACTATGGCTACACCTTC
v_gene: TRBV11-2
j_gene: TRBJ1-2
abundance: once
d_gene: -

CDR3aa: CASRGGEGYTF
CDR3nt: TGTGCCTCTAGGGGGGGCGAAGGCTACACCTTC
v_gene: TRBV28
j_gene: TRBJ1-2
abundance: few
d_gene: -

CDR3aa: CASSQGQNTGELFF
CDR3nt: TGTGCCAGCAGCCAAGGACAGAACACCGGGGAGCTGTTTTTT
v_gene: TRBV3-1/TRBV3-2
j_gene: TRBJ2-2
abundance: once
d_gene: -

CDR3aa: CASSYSTGGYTF
CDR3nt: TGTGCCAGCAGTTACTCGACTGGAGGCTACACCTTC
v_gene: TRBV6-5
j_gene: TRBJ1-2
abundance: -
d_gene: -

CDR3aa: CASSQGGSFGQFF
CDR3nt: TGTGCCAGCAGCCAAGGTGGGAGTTTCGGGCAGTTCTTC
v_gene: TRBV3-1/TRBV3-2
j_gene: TRBJ2-1
abundance: -
d_gene: -

CDR3aa: CASSVTSGGTYNEQFF
CDR3nt: TGTGCCAGCTCAGTCACTAGCGGAGGGACCTACAATGAGCAGTTCTTC
v_gene: TRBV18
j_gene: TRBJ2-1
abundance: few
d_gene: TRBD2

CDR3aa: CASSSPTGDSYNEQFF
CDR3nt: TGTGCCAGCAGTTCACCCACGGGGGACTCCTACAATGAGCAGTTCTTC
v_gene: TRBV28
j_gene: TRBJ2-1
abundance: -
d_gene: -

CDR3aa: CASSVSGRPNTGELFF
CDR3nt: TGTGCCAGCAGCGTTAGCGGGAGGCCGAACACCGGGGAGCTGTTTTTT
v_gene: TRBV9
j_gene: TRBJ2-2
abundance: few
d_gene: TRBD2

CDR3aa: CASRTLEGLGYTF
CDR3nt: TGTGCCAGCAGGACTTTGGAGGGGCTTGGCTACACCTTC
v_gene: TRBV27
j_gene: TRBJ1-2
abundance: -
d_gene: -

CDR3aa: CASSPSGEAFF
CDR3nt: TGTGCCAGCTCACCATCAGGTGAAGCTTTCTTT
v_gene: TRBV18
j_gene: TRBJ1-1
abundance: -
d_gene: -

CDR3aa: CASTPGGNQPQHF
CDR3nt: TGTGCCAGCACCCCTGGGGGGAATCAGCCCCAGCATTTT
v_gene: TRBV7-8
j_gene: TRBJ1-5
abundance: -
d_gene: -

CDR3aa: CASSEAHPATNEKLFF
CDR3nt: TGTGCCAGCAGTGAGGCCCACCCTGCAACTAATGAAAAACTGTTTTTT
v_gene: TRBV2
j_gene: TRBJ1-4
abundance: -
d_gene: -

CDR3aa: CASSPIPAGSNTGELFF
CDR3nt: TGTGCCAGCAGCCCCATCCCGGCAGGTTCGAACACCGGGGAGCTGTTTTTT
v_gene: TRBV7-2
j_gene: TRBJ2-2
abundance: -
d_gene: -

CDR3aa: CASGLGGQGNTIYF
CDR3nt: TGTGCTAGTGGTTTGGGGGGACAGGGGAACACCATATATTTT
v_gene: TRBV12-5
j_gene: TRBJ1-3
abundance: -
d_gene: TRBD1

CDR3aa: CASIRTGNTIYF
CDR3nt: TGTGCCAGCATCAGGACTGGAAACACCATATATTTT
v_gene: TRBV7-2
j_gene: TRBJ1-3
abundance: -
d_gene: -

CDR3aa: CASSLTGDAGNTIYF
CDR3nt: TGCGCCAGCAGCTTAACAGGGGATGCTGGAAACACCATATATTTT
v_gene: TRBV5-1
j_gene: TRBJ1-3
abundance: once
d_gene: TRBD1

CDR3aa: CASSQDHRGTYEQYF
CDR3nt: TGCGCCAGCAGCCAAGATCACCGGGGGACCTACGAGCAGTACTTC
v_gene: TRBV4-3
j_gene: TRBJ2-7
abundance: -
d_gene: -

CDR3aa: CATSGQGLPGANVLTF
CDR3nt: TGTGCCACTTCTGGACAGGGGCTTCCTGGGGCCAACGTCCTGACTTTC
v_gene: TRBV19
j_gene: TRBJ2-6
abundance: -
d_gene: TRBD1

CDR3aa: CASSLSWRDTDTQYF
CDR3nt: TGTGCCAGCAGCTTATCTTGGCGGGATACAGATACGCAGTATTTT
v_gene: TRBV11-2
j_gene: TRBJ2-3
abundance: -
d_gene: -

CDR3aa: CASSDEPGTEAFF
CDR3nt: TGTGCCAGCAGCGACGAGCCGGGCACTGAAGCTTTCTTT
v_gene: TRBV9
j_gene: TRBJ1-1
abundance: -
d_gene: -

CDR3aa: CASRRGQDNSPLHF
CDR3nt: TGTGCCAGTAGACGAGGACAGGATAATTCACCCCTCCACTTT
v_gene: TRBV19
j_gene: TRBJ1-6
abundance: -
d_gene: TRBD1

CDR3aa: CASSARLAGGQEGTDTQYF
CDR3nt: TGTGCCAGCAGTGCGCGACTAGCGGGGGGGCAGGAGGGCACAGATACGCAGTATTTT
v_gene: TRBV2
j_gene: TRBJ2-3
abundance: -
d_gene: TRBD2

CDR3aa: CASSLDRFNEKLFF
CDR3nt: TGTGCCAGCAGTTTAGACAGGTTTAATGAAAAACTGTTTTTT
v_gene: TRBV28
j_gene: TRBJ1-4
abundance: -
d_gene: -

CDR3aa: CASRLDTRNTEAFF
CDR3nt: TGTGCCAGCAGGCTGGACACCCGGAACACTGAAGCTTTCTTT
v_gene: TRBV28
j_gene: TRBJ1-1
abundance: -
d_gene: -

CDR3aa: CATSTSGRNTGELFF
CDR3nt: TGTGCCACCAGTACTAGCGGGAGGAACACCGGGGAGCTGTTTTTT
v_gene: TRBV6-5
j_gene: TRBJ2-2
abundance: few
d_gene: TRBD2

CDR3aa: CASSFMPGMGTGELFF
CDR3nt: TGCGCCAGCAGCTTTATGCCCGGGATGGGAACCGGGGAGCTGTTTTTT
v_gene: TRBV4-1
j_gene: TRBJ2-2
abundance: -
d_gene: -

CDR3aa: CASSVGPRTYEQYF
CDR3nt: TGTGCCAGCAGTGTTGGGCCGAGAACCTACGAGCAGTACTTC
v_gene: TRBV2
j_gene: TRBJ2-7
abundance: -
d_gene: -

CDR3aa: CASSLVQFQDTQYF
CDR3nt: TGTGCCAGCAGCTTAGTTCAATTCCAGGATACGCAGTATTTT
v_gene: TRBV7-8
j_gene: TRBJ2-3
abundance: -
d_gene: -

CDR3aa: CASSQEGSWGEGGNGYTF
CDR3nt: TGCGCCAGCAGCCAAGAGGGGTCGTGGGGGGAAGGGGGCAATGGCTACACCTTC
v_gene: TRBV4-3
j_gene: TRBJ1-2
abundance: -
d_gene: TRBD1

CDR3aa: CASSLGTALYEQYF
CDR3nt: TGTGCCAGCAGCTTAGGGACAGCACTCTACGAGCAGTACTTC
v_gene: TRBV7-2
j_gene: TRBJ2-7
abundance: -
d_gene: -

CDR3aa: CASSEVTDLQGEQYF
CDR3nt: TGTGCCAGCAGTGAAGTGACGGACCTACAGGGCGAGCAGTACTTC
v_gene: TRBV2
j_gene: TRBJ2-7
abundance: -
d_gene: -

CDR3aa: CASRKGGETNEKLFF
CDR3nt: TGTGCCAGCAGAAAAGGTGGGGAGACTAATGAAAAACTGTTTTTT
v_gene: TRBV5-4
j_gene: TRBJ1-4
abundance: -
d_gene: -

CDR3aa: CASSPLGDRNNEKLFF
CDR3nt: TGTGCCAGCTCACCTCTGGGAGACAGGAATAATGAAAAACTGTTTTTT
v_gene: TRBV18
j_gene: TRBJ1-4
abundance: -
d_gene: -

CDR3aa: CASSQHRDVNTEAFF
CDR3nt: TGTGCCAGTAGCCAACACAGGGATGTGAACACTGAAGCTTTCTTT
v_gene: TRBV19
j_gene: TRBJ1-1
abundance: -
d_gene: -

CDR3aa: CASSQDFRAIGGELFF
CDR3nt: TGTGCCAGCAGCCAAGATTTCAGGGCCATTGGCGGGGAGCTGTTTTTT
v_gene: TRBV3-1/TRBV3-2
j_gene: TRBJ2-2
abundance: -
d_gene: -

CDR3aa: CASSRTSSYEQYF
CDR3nt: TGTGCCAGCAGCCGGACTAGCTCCTACGAGCAGTACTTC
v_gene: TRBV11-2
j_gene: TRBJ2-7
abundance: once
d_gene: TRBD2

CDR3aa: CASSLGTGTDNEQFF
CDR3nt: TGCGCCAGCAGCCTAGGGACAGGGACGGACAATGAGCAGTTCTTC
v_gene: TRBV4-3
j_gene: TRBJ2-1
abundance: -
d_gene: TRBD1

CDR3aa: CASSQRGTSYEQYF
CDR3nt: TGCGCCAGCAGCCAGCGGGGGACCTCCTACGAGCAGTACTTC
v_gene: TRBV4-1
j_gene: TRBJ2-7
abundance: -
d_gene: TRBD2

CDR3aa: CASSLTTNRGRNQPQHF
CDR3nt: TGTGCCAGCAGTTTAACCACCAACAGGGGGCGAAATCAGCCCCAGCATTTT
v_gene: TRBV28
j_gene: TRBJ1-5
abundance: -
d_gene: TRBD1

CDR3aa: CASSTLGGKVRSGELFF
CDR3nt: TGCGCCAGCAGCACCCTTGGGGGGAAAGTGCGTAGCGGGGAGCTGTTTTTT
v_gene: TRBV5-1
j_gene: TRBJ2-2
abundance: -
d_gene: -

CDR3aa: CASSLETGDNSPLHF
CDR3nt: TGTGCCAGCAGCTTGGAAACAGGGGATAACTCACCCCTCCACTTT
v_gene: TRBV7-9
j_gene: TRBJ1-6
abundance: once
d_gene: TRBD1

CDR3aa: CAGGMNTEAFF
CDR3nt: TGTGCCGGGGGCATGAACACTGAAGCTTTCTTT
v_gene: TRBV30
j_gene: TRBJ1-1
abundance: -
d_gene: -

CDR3aa: CASSLARLAQSSYNEQFF
CDR3nt: TGTGCCAGCAGCTTAGCTCGGCTAGCCCAAAGCTCCTACAATGAGCAGTTCTTC
v_gene: TRBV11-2
j_gene: TRBJ2-1
abundance: few
d_gene: -